These T cell receptor beta chains were read from a single sample in a study of shared clonotypes between healthy human individuals. Repertoires were generated with immunoSEQ multiplex PCR, while TCRdb's copy carries only in-frame clones and drops some. The repertoire consists of more than 1 million clones, with 70% to 80% occurring once and the leading ten covering approximately 0.52%. Source material: memory CD4+ T cells from PBMCs. The receptor set was obtained from a man between 18 and 35 years old in good health. Some clones in this sample may be carry-over from other donors' samples. Each CDR3 is given with its conserved first and last residue. The order of the fields is J gene, V gene, CDR3 length, D gene, clone size, CDR3 DNA, CDR3 protein. A D gene is named only where the DNA matches it firmly. Clone size is shown for a subset of rows, as once, few, many or a class of expanded clone.

TRBJ2-5,TRBV2,15,TRBD2,-,TGTGCCAGCAGTGATTTGGTAGCGGGAGGTGTGACCCAGTACTTC,CASSDLVAGGVTQYF
TRBJ2-7,TRBV10-3,14,TRBD2,-,TGTGCCACCTACAAGACTAGCGGGAGGTTCGAGCAGTACTTC,CATYKTSGRFEQYF
TRBJ2-7,TRBV15,14,-,-,TGTGCCACCAGCAGAGATGTAAGGCACTACGAGCAGTACTTC,CATSRDVRHYEQYF
TRBJ1-4,TRBV2,13,TRBD1,-,TGTGCCGGAGCCGGGACAGCTAATGAAAAACTGTTTTTT,CAGAGTANEKLFF
TRBJ1-4,TRBV7-2,14,-,once,TGTGCCAGCAGCTTCGCCAGGGCTAATGAAAAACTGTTTTTT,CASSFARANEKLFF
TRBJ2-1,TRBV28,16,-,-,TGTGCCAGCAGTTCCTACTACATCAACCCCTACAATGAGCAGTTCTTC,CASSSYYINPYNEQFF
TRBJ2-7,TRBV19,14,TRBD1,-,TGTGCCAGTAGTCGGGCAGGGGGCCCCTACGAGCAGTACTTC,CASSRAGGPYEQYF
TRBJ1-2,TRBV7-2,13,-,once,TGTGCCAGCAGTCCTGATTGGACCGCCCCGGGATCCTTC,CASSPDWTAPGSF
TRBJ2-3,TRBV6-1,13,-,-,TGTGCCAGCAGTAAACTGCGCACAGATACGCAGTATTTT,CASSKLRTDTQYF
TRBJ2-3,TRBV19,15,TRBD2,-,TGTGCCAGTAGTTTAACTAGCGCTCGCACAGATACGCAGTATTTT,CASSLTSARTDTQYF
TRBJ2-7,TRBV6-1,14,TRBD1,-,TGTGCCAGCAGCCGGGACAGGTTTTCCTACGAGCAGTACTTC,CASSRDRFSYEQYF
TRBJ1-2,TRBV28,13,TRBD1,few,TGTGCCAGCAGTTCCGGGACAGACTATGGCTACACCTTC,CASSSGTDYGYTF
TRBJ2-2,TRBV5-1,15,-,-,TGCGCCAGCAGCTCCCCTAGGGGGTACACCGGGGAGCTGTTTTTT,CASSSPRGYTGELFF
TRBJ2-3,TRBV5-1,14,-,-,TGCGCCAGCAGCTTGGGTACCGAGATAGATACGCAGTATTTT,CASSLGTEIDTQYF
TRBJ1-1,TRBV18,14,TRBD1,-,TGTGCCAGCTCAGGACAGGGGAGGGACACTGAAGCTTTCTTT,CASSGQGRDTEAFF
TRBJ1-5,TRBV28,12,-,-,TGTGCCAGCGCGCTCTACAGGAAGCCCCAGCATTTT,CASALYRKPQHF
TRBJ2-7,TRBV18,12,-,-,TGTGCCAGCTCACCGGGCCCGGGGGAGCAGTACTTC,CASSPGPGEQYF
TRBJ1-2,TRBV7-9,12,TRBD1,few,TGTGCCAGCAGCTTAACAGGGGAGACCTACACCTTC,CASSLTGETYTF
TRBJ1-4,TRBV5-1,16,-,-,TGCGCCAGCAGCCCGGACCTGACAGGTCAAAATGAAAAACTGTTTTTT,CASSPDLTGQNEKLFF
TRBJ2-1,TRBV19,17,TRBD1,many,TGTGCCAGTACCCCATCGTGGACAGGGGCAACGAGGAATGAGCAGTTCTTC,CASTPSWTGATRNEQFF
TRBJ2-3,TRBV4-2,13,-,-,TGTGCCAGCAGCCGTGGGAAAGCGGATACGCAGTATTTT,CASSRGKADTQYF
TRBJ2-1,TRBV25-1,15,TRBD2,-,TGTGCCAGCAGTGAATTGAGCGGGAGGTACAATGAGCAGTTCTTC,CASSELSGRYNEQFF
TRBJ2-7,TRBV27,15,TRBD1,once,TGTGCCAGCAGTGTAGGGTTACAGGGGGCACGGGAGCAGTACTTC,CASSVGLQGAREQYF
TRBJ2-5,TRBV6-6,15,-,once,TGTGCCAGCAGCCCCGGGGAGAGTACTCCAGAGACCCAGTACTTC,CASSPGESTPETQYF
TRBJ2-5,TRBV9,14,-,-,TGTGCCAGCAGCCCCGTGGGGGGTCGGGAGACCCAGTACTTC,CASSPVGGRETQYF
TRBJ2-3,TRBV4-3,19,TRBD2,few,TGCGCCAGCAGCCAAAGGTGGATTGGGAGCGGGACCCCCACAGATACGCAGTATTTT,CASSQRWIGSGTPTDTQYF